This TCR beta chain is drawn from a study of radiation and T cells in renal cell carcinoma. Whole-study findings and limits: Compared with controls, irradiated tumors showed greater TCR clonality. Irradiated tumors held more dominant CDR3 motifs than control tumors.

Sample treatment: treatment-naive control, cytoreductive nephrectomy. Control tumors came from treatment-naive patients without prior radiation. V gave up 5 bases and J gave up 4 bases; unmatched junction bases: 7. Germline assignment: CDR1 MNHEY and CDR2 SMNVEV (reference sequence). This CDR3 is 14 amino acids long. Using immunoSEQ multiplex PCR, the repertoire was profiled, and TCRdb retains in-frame clones only, with some absent. Found here are about 24,000 clones, 55% to 75% of them singletons; the top ten hold around a fifth. Relative to its sample, this clone is medium-sized (0.01 to 0.1%). Its antigen is unidentified.

The material was tumor tissue, obtained from a patient whose treatment was nephrectomy without radiotherapy. This chain uses TRBV27 with TRBJ1-1; 7 bases fit TRBD1. This clonotype originated in a man between 40 and 49 years old with renal cell carcinoma. As DNA, the CDR3 is TGTGCCAGCAGTACAGACAGGGAGGGCACTGAAGCTTTCTTT. Its translation: CASSTDREGTEAFF.